One and the same sample provided the 30 T cell receptor beta chains below, sequenced in a study of blood T cell repertoires in COVID-19. Assay: immunoSEQ multiplex PCR; the TCRdb copy retains only in-frame clones and omits some. The sample yields some 150,000 clones, roughly 85% seen once. Material for sequencing was PBMCs or T cells enriched from blood (not recorded which). Receptors originate from a woman in her fifties or sixties who had recovered from COVID-19.

CDR3 protein: CASSETGTNTDTQYF. The CDR3 coding sequence is TGTGCCAGTAGTGAGACAGGGACCAACACAGATACGCAGTATTTT. The chain joins TRBV19 to TRBJ2-3; 7 nucleotides align to TRBD1. The V segment lost 5 bases and the J segment 2 bases; nucleotides outside the gene matches: 7. Germline-derived CDR1 and CDR2 are LNHDA and SQIVND (reference sequence). This CDR3 comprises 15 residues.

This chain uses TRBV19 with TRBJ1-1; maybe TRBD1 (5 bases). CDR1 LNHDA and CDR2 SQIVND come from the germline V gene (reference sequence). V gave up 7 bases and J gave up 4 bases, with 13 bases separating them. This CDR3 is built from 13 residues. CDR3 loop: CASIRSGGTEAFF. The CDR3 region has the DNA TGTGCCAGTATTAGGTCCGGGGGCACTGAAGCTTTCTTT.

V gene TRBV5-1 combines with J gene TRBJ2-2; weak D call: TRBD2 (5 bases). With 5 bases removed from V and 5 bases from J, the gap between germline ends came to 19 bases. Germline V CDR1 and CDR2: SGHRS, YFSETQ. This CDR3 contains 16 residues. The CDR3 coding sequence is TGCGCCAGCAGATGGGGTTCGTCAGCGGCGACCGGGGAGCTGTTTTTT. Its translation: CASRWGSSAATGELFF.

This clone was detected a few times. The chain is built from TRBV4-2 and TRBJ2-3; 7 bases map to TRBD1. Losses at the gene ends were 6 bases for V and 0 bases for J; bases not matched to a gene: 15. The CDR3 spans 18 residues. Germline CDR1 is LGHNA and CDR2 is YNFKEQ. CDR3 sequence (DNA): TGTGCCAGCAGTCTACAACAAGGGACAGATACTAGCACAGATACGCAGTATTTT. Translation: CASSLQQGTDTSTDTQYF.

This chain joins TRBV5-5 and TRBJ1-4; TRBD1 matches at 10 bases. Germline V gene lookup returns CDR1 SGHKS and CDR2 YYEKEE (reference sequence). The CDR3 totals 18 residues. After removal of 3 bases from V and 0 bases from J, the junction contained 8 bases not matched to a gene. DNA for the CDR3: TGTGCCAGCAGCTGGCGTCCCGGGACAGGGGCAACTAATGAAAAACTGTTTTTT. It codes for CASSWRPGTGATNEKLFF. The full variable domain, rest sourced from reference TRBV5-5 and TRBJ1-4, is DAGVTQSPTHLIKTRGQQVTLRCSPISGHKSVSWYQQVLGQGPQFIFQYYEKEERGRGNFPDRFSARQFPNYSSELNVNALLLGDSALYLCASSWRPGTGATNEKLFFGSGTQLSVL.

The V call is TRBV11-3, the J call TRBJ2-3; no clear D gene. The CDR3 totals 16 residues. V lost 5 bases, J lost 0 bases, and 15 bases lay in between. CDR1 is SGHNT and CDR2 is YENEEA in the germline V gene. Here the CDR3 DNA reads TGTGCCAGCAGCCGCGCGTCTTCGTCCAGCACAGATACGCAGTATTTT. This encodes CASSRASSSSTDTQYF.

The chain employs TRBV10-3 and TRBJ2-5; 9 nucleotides agree with TRBD2. The junction had 2 bases not matched to a gene; V was cut back by 6 bases and J by 3 bases. The CDR3 covers 13 residues. CDR1 and CDR2 (germline): ENHRY, SYGVKD. The CDR3: CAIRIAGEETQYF. The CDR3 nucleotides read TGTGCCATCAGGATAGCGGGAGAAGAGACCCAGTACTTC.

The CDR3 coding sequence is TGTGCCAGCAGTCCGTGGGAGGGGGGCACAGATACGCAGTATTTT. Encoded protein: CASSPWEGGTDTQYF. V and J are TRBV6-4 and TRBJ2-3, with D possibly matching TRBD2 (7 bases). The CDR3 covers 15 residues. From germline, CDR1 is MRHNA and CDR2 SNTAGT. Trimming stripped 5 bases from V and 1 base from J, with 13 bases between.

V and J are TRBV5-1 and TRBJ2-3; unclear D gene. This CDR3 comprises 14 residues. Germline CDR1 and CDR2: SGHRS and YFSETQ. V was pared by 4 bases and J by 3 bases, with 12 bases between. The CDR3 loop is CASSRTLGTDTQYF. The CDR3, as DNA: TGCGCCAGCAGCCGCACCCTCGGGACAGATACGCAGTATTTT.

The rearrangement links TRBV6-5 to TRBJ1-1, with TRBD1 identical over 10 bases. Germline values: CDR1 MNHEY, CDR2 SVGAGI. This CDR3 has 14 amino acids. The V segment lost 6 bases and the J segment 6 bases; nucleotides outside the gene matches: 7. The CDR3 here is CASSPRQGAAEAFF. CDR3 DNA: TGTGCCAGCAGCCCAAGACAGGGGGCTGCTGAAGCTTTCTTT.

This chain connects TRBV29-1 to TRBJ1-1, with D possibly matching TRBD1 (5 bases). V was shortened by 4 bases and J by 4 bases, with 7 bases between the two germline ends. This CDR3 has 11 residues. Germline loops: CDR1 SQVTM, CDR2 ANQGSEA. Here the CDR3 reads CSVGGGTEAFF. CDR3 coding DNA: TGCAGCGTTGGGGGCGGCACTGAAGCTTTCTTT.

The V call is TRBV4-1, the J call TRBJ1-2; TRBD1 matches 10 bases. Trimming cost V 1 base and J 7 bases; bases outside gene matches: 9. The CDR3 totals 16 residues. Germline loops: CDR1 MGHRA, CDR2 YSYEKL. CDR3 region: CASSQGSTGTGAGYTF. As DNA, the CDR3 is TGCGCCAGCAGCCAAGGCTCCACCGGGACAGGGGCTGGCTACACCTTC.

This sequence joins TRBV19 and TRBJ2-3; possible D gene TRBD2, 7 bases. The CDR3 totals 15 residues. CDR1 is LNHDA, CDR2 SQIVND, per germline (reference sequence). V was trimmed by 7 bases and J by 1 base, leaving 15 bases between them. CDR3 sequence reads: CASKGGASGTDTQYF. The CDR3, as DNA: TGTGCCAGTAAGGGGGGGGCTAGCGGCACAGATACGCAGTATTTT.

V is TRBV7-8 and J is TRBJ2-3; 8 bases are a match to TRBD2. Germline V gene sequence: CDR1 SGHVS, CDR2 FQNEAQ. V lost 5 bases and J lost 4; bases outside the gene matches: 8. This CDR3 contains 15 residues. The CDR3 region is CASSARGTRADTQYF. In DNA form, the CDR3 reads TGTGCCAGCAGCGCACGGGGGACTAGGGCAGATACGCAGTATTTT. The full variable domain, with the rest looked up from reference TRBV7-8 and TRBJ2-3, is GAGVSQSPRYKVAKRGQDVALRCDPISGHVSLFWYQQALGQGPEFLTYFQNEAQLDKSGLPSDRFFAERPEGSVSTLKIQRTQQEDSAVYLCASSARGTRADTQYFGPGTRLTVL.

J is TRBJ1-1 and V is TRBV28, with D tentatively TRBD1 (5 bases). Germline-derived CDR1 and CDR2 are MDHEN and SYDVKM. Trimming shortened V by 6 bases and J by 0 bases, and 8 bases separated the two germline ends. The CDR3 runs 13 residues. The CDR3 region is CASRQQVNTEAFF. DNA for the CDR3: TGTGCCAGCAGGCAACAGGTGAACACTGAAGCTTTCTTT.

This clone was detected a few times. The rearrangement uses TRBV2 and TRBJ1-5; possible D gene TRBD1, 6 bases. The CDR3 is made up of 16 amino acids. Germline lookup yields CDR1 SNHLY and CDR2 FYNNEI. V shed 1 base and J shed 8 bases, with 18 bases lying between them. The CDR3 protein is CASSEDIGTPPEPQHF. CDR3 in DNA: TGTGCCAGCAGTGAAGATATCGGGACACCACCGGAGCCCCAGCATTTT.

The rearrangement links TRBV4-3 to TRBJ1-2; TRBD1 might be the D (6 bases). The ends were cut back, 5 bases at V and 6 bases at J, with 19 bases in the middle. Germline lookup yields CDR1 LGHNA and CDR2 YSLEER. The CDR3 sequence is 15 residues long. The CDR3 is CASSRVLLDRNGYTF. CDR3 nucleotides: TGCGCCAGCAGCAGAGTCTTACTTGACAGGAATGGCTACACCTTC.

The chain recombines TRBV12-5 with TRBJ2-7, with TRBD1 matching 8 bases. The J segment lost 2 bases and the V segment lost 9 bases, leaving 12 bases of the junction unmatched. Germline V CDR1 and CDR2: LGHNT, FRNRAP. The CDR3 extends over 15 amino acids. CDR3 nucleotides: TGTGCTAGCAGTACCACAGGGGGATTTGCCTACGAGCAGTACGTC. Its translation is CASSTTGGFAYEQYV.

The chain has TRBV27 and TRBJ2-2, with D perhaps matching TRBD1 (6 bases). Trimming took 6 bases from V and 5 from J, leaving 22 bases between them. The CDR3 length is 17 residues. Germline CDR1 and CDR2: MNHEY and SMNVEV (reference sequence). CDR3 DNA sequence: TGTGCCAGCAGCTTTGGCCGGGCTGGGGGCAAGACCGGGGAGCTGTTTTTT. It yields the protein CASSFGRAGGKTGELFF.

The chain combines TRBV27 with TRBJ2-5; D not certain. CDR1 is MNHEY and CDR2 is SMNVEV in the germline V gene (reference sequence). The CDR3 totals 16 residues. V shed 0 bases and J shed 3 bases, with 14 bases lying between them. This CDR3 reads CASSLSVSTTKETQYF. In DNA, the CDR3 is TGTGCCAGCAGTTTATCAGTCTCCACGACAAAAGAGACCCAGTACTTC.

J is TRBJ2-7 and V is TRBV11-2; 9 bases align to TRBD2. This CDR3 has 18 amino acids. V gave up 2 bases and J gave up 3 bases; unmatched junction bases: 14. Germline V gives CDR1 SGHAT, CDR2 FQNNGV. The CDR3 coding sequence is TGTGCCAGCAGCTTAAAAGGTTCGGGGCTAGCGGGACTCTACGAGCAGTACGTC. Translating it yields CASSLKGSGLAGLYEQYV.

The V call is TRBV27, the J call TRBJ2-3; TRBD2 is a possible D gene (5 bases). The V and J ends lost 1 base and 6 bases respectively, with 26 bases between them. Germline V gene data show CDR1 as MNHEY and CDR2 as SMNVEV (reference sequence). The CDR3 sequence is 19 residues long. The CDR3 region has the DNA TGTGCCAGCAGTTTATTCAAGCGCTCGGGAAGGTTAGCCCGTGATACGCAGTATTTT. It translates to CASSLFKRSGRLARDTQYF.

The chain combines TRBV5-7 with TRBJ1-2; possibly TRBD1 for D (6 bases). TRBV5-7 is an ORF; its function is uncertain. V lost 5 bases to trimming and J lost 7 bases, with 12 bases between them. The CDR3 has 12 amino acids. CDR3 DNA: TGTGCCAGCAGGACAGGCCGTTGTGGCTACACCTTC. Translated: CASRTGRCGYTF.

This chain links TRBV7-2 with TRBJ2-5, with 11 bases lining up with TRBD1. With V trimmed by 5 bases and J by 4 bases, 12 bases remained unmatched. This CDR3 has 17 residues. Germline CDR1 SGHTA, CDR2 FQGNSA. CDR3 sequence (DNA): TGTGCCAGCAGCCCCGGGGGACAGGGGGGACGTGGAGAGACCCAGTACTTC. Protein sequence: CASSPGGQGGRGETQYF.

The sample holds many counts of this clone. The rearrangement uses TRBV5-6 and TRBJ1-1; D is ambiguous. CDR1 is SGHDT and CDR2 is YYEEEE in the germline V gene. The V gene lost 2 bases and the J gene lost 8 bases, with 13 bases spanning the gap. This CDR3 is 13 amino acids long. The CDR3 DNA reads TGTGCCAGCAGCTTAGGCGGGGTTTCAGAAGCTTTCTTT. Amino acid sequence: CASSLGGVSEAFF. Filled out from reference TRBV5-6 and TRBJ1-1, the complete variable domain reads DAGVTQSPTHLIKTRGQQVTLRCSPKSGHDTVSWYQQALGQGPQFIFQYYEEEERQRGNFPDRFSGHQFPNYSSELNVNALLLGDSALYLCASSLGGVSEAFFGQGTRLTVV.

Only a few counts were recorded for this clone. The CDR3 here is CASSINGQGWNEQFF. The CDR3 coding sequence is TGTGCCAGTAGTATCAATGGGCAGGGTTGGAATGAGCAGTTCTTC. The genes are TRBV19 and TRBJ2-1, with D perhaps TRBD1 (5 bases). Germline V lookup: CDR1 LNHDA, CDR2 SQIVND (reference sequence). The CDR3 spans 15 residues. V was trimmed by 3 bases and J by 7 bases, leaving 16 bases between them. Together with reference TRBV19 and TRBJ2-1, the CDR3 gives the full variable domain: DGGITQSPKYLFRKEGQNVTLSCEQNLNHDAMYWYRQDPGQGLRLIYYSQIVNDFQKGDIAEGYSVSREKKESFPLTVTSAQKNPTAFYLCASSINGQGWNEQFFGPGTRLTVL.

V is TRBV10-3 and J is TRBJ1-1, with TRBD1 matching 7 bases. The germline CDR1 and CDR2 sequences are ENHRY and SYGVKD. V was pared by 6 bases and J by 3 bases, with 4 bases of the junction left unmatched. This CDR3 is built from 13 residues. CDR3: CAIRSQGDTEAFF. CDR3 sequence (DNA): TGTGCCATCAGGTCGCAGGGGGACACTGAAGCTTTCTTT.

The rearrangement links TRBV7-9 to TRBJ1-1, with D tentatively TRBD1 (6 bases). V dropped 1 base and J dropped 4 bases, with 7 bases sitting between them. CDR1 and CDR2 (germline): SEHNR, FQNEAQ (reference sequence). This CDR3 is built from 13 residues. CDR3 in amino acids: CASSLDRVTEAFF. The CDR3 nucleotides read TGTGCCAGCAGCTTAGACAGGGTCACTGAAGCTTTCTTT.

This clone was seen just once. The CDR3 DNA is TGTGCCAGCTCAGAGAGACTAGCTAGCACAGATACGCAGTATTTT. Its protein product is CASSERLASTDTQYF. The chain carries TRBV18 and TRBJ2-3; 7 nucleotides align to TRBD2. The CDR3 sequence is 15 residues long. Germline CDR1 is KGHSH and CDR2 is LQKENI. Germline trimming cut 5 bases from V and 0 bases from J; bases unmatched to any gene: 5.

V is TRBV11-2 and J is TRBJ1-2; 9 nucleotides line up with TRBD1. This CDR3 is built from 16 residues. The germline V gene has CDR1 SGHAT and CDR2 FQNNGV. With V trimmed by 5 bases and J by 5 bases, 12 bases remained unmatched. The CDR3 nucleotides read TGTGCCAGCAGCGGCCGGGACAGGGAAAGGGTTTATGGCTACACCTTC. Translating gives CASSGRDRERVYGYTF. Looking up the rest from reference TRBV11-2 and TRBJ1-2 gives the full variable domain: EAGVAQSPRYKIIEKRQSVAFWCNPISGHATLYWYQQILGQGPKLLIQFQNNGVVDDSQLPKDRFSAERLKGVDSTLKIQPAKLEDSAVYLCASSGRDRERVYGYTFGSGTRLTVV.